This note documents a single T cell receptor beta chain sequence. Repertoires were generated with immunoSEQ multiplex PCR, while TCRdb's copy carries only in-frame clones and drops some. This table has 100,000 to 150,000 clones, approximately 84% appearing once. The CDR3 loop spans 12 amino acids. Trimming pared 4 bases from V and 0 bases from J, leaving 4 bases between. Germline CDR1 and CDR2: SGHRS and YFSETQ. The data originate from a study of blood T cell repertoires in COVID-19. This chain connects TRBV5-1 to TRBJ2-5; D is unclear. The sequenced sample was peripheral blood. This TCR was sampled from a woman aged 60 to 75 with acute or convalescent COVID-19. The CDR3 sequence: CASSPYQETQYF. The CDR3, as DNA: TGCGCCAGCAGCCCGTACCAAGAGACCCAGTACTTC.